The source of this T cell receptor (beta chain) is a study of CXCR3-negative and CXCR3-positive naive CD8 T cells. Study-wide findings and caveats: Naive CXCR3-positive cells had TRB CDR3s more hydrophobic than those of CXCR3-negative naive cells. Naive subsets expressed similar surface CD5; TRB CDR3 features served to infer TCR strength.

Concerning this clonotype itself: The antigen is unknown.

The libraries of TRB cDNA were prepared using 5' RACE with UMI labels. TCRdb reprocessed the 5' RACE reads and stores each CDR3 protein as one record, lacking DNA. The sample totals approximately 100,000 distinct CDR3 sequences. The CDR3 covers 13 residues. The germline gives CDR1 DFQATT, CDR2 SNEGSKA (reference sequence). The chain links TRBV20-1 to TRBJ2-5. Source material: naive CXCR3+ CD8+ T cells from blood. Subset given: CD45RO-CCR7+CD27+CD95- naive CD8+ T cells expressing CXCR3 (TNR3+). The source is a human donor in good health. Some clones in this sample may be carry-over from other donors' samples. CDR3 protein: CSARPEYQETQYF.